This T cell receptor beta chain derives from a study of T cells in Graves' hyperthyroidism and ophthalmopathy. At the level of the study: The authors collected peripheral blood at initial diagnosis, before any treatment.

From RNA transcripts, TCR beta CDR3 regions were amplified. The study used the HTBI primer set for a first-round RT-PCR of the TCR CDR3. TCRdb redid the calling of the multiplex PCR reads with MiXCR, one entry per CDR3 protein. The sample shows some 360,000 distinct CDR3 sequences, roughly 14% of them seen only once. This clonotype was picked up many times. Per the germline V gene, CDR1 is MNHNS and CDR2 is SASEGT. The V end was cut by 6 bases, the J end by 6 bases, with 26 bases between. The CDR3 sequence is 18 residues long. V is TRBV6-1 and J is TRBJ2-2, with D maybe TRBD1 (6 bases). This sequence originates from a woman aged 55-70 years with Graves' hyperthyroidism. The sample consisted of blood. The CDR3 is CASSRTGYRLSWAGELFF. DNA for the CDR3: TGTGCCAGCAGCCGAACAGGGTACAGATTGAGTTGGGCCGGGGAGCTGTTTTTT.